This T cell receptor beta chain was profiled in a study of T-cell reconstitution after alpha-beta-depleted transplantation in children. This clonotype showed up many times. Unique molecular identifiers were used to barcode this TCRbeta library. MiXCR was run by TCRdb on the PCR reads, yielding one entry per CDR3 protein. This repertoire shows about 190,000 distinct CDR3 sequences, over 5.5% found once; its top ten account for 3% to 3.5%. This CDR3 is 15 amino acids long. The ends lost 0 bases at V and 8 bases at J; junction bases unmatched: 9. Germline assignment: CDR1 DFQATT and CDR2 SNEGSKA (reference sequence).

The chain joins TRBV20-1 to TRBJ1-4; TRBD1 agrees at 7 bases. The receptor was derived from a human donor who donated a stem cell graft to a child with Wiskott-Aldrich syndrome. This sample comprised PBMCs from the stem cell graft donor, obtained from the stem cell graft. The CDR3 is CSARDRVKGAEKLFF. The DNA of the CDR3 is TGCAGTGCTAGAGATCGGGTGAAGGGGGCGGAAAAACTGTTTTTT.